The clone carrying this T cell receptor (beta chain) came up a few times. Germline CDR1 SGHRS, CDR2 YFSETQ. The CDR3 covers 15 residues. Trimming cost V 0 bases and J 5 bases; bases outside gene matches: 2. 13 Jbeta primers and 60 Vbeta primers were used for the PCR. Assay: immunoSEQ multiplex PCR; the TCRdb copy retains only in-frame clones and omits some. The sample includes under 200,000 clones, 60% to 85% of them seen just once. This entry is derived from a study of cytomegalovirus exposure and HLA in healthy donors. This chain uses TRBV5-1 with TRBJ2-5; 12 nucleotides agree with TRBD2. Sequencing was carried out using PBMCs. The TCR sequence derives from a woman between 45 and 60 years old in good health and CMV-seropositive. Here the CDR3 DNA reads TGCGCCAGCAGCTTGGTAGGGACTAGCGGGGAGACCCAGTACTTC. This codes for CASSLVGTSGETQYF.